The 4 T cell receptor beta chains in this list originate from one sample, sequenced in a study of immune evolution from preneoplasia to lung adenocarcinoma. Only in-frame clones appear in the TCRdb table, and some are missing; sequencing was by immunoSEQ multiplex PCR. Of more than 6,500 clones in the sample, 65% to 85% were seen once. The sample taken for sequencing was FFPE adjacent normal lung tissue. The receptors were gathered from a person aged 65 to 85 with lung adenocarcinoma.

This clone was seen a few times. V usage is TRBV5-5 and J usage is TRBJ2-7, with 10 bases matching TRBD2. V shed 0 bases and J 4 bases; nucleotides not matched to a gene: 4. CDR3 length equals 15 residues. Per germline, CDR1 SGHKS and CDR2 YYEKEE (reference sequence). CDR3 region: CASSLELAGVYEQYF. DNA for the CDR3: TGTGCCAGCAGCTTGGAGCTAGCGGGGGTTTACGAGCAGTACTTC.

This clone came up a few times. The chain recombines TRBV5-1 with TRBJ1-2; a possible D gene is TRBD1 (6 bases). V lost 4 bases, J lost 0 bases, and 10 bases lay in between. CDR1 SGHRS and CDR2 YFSETQ come from the germline V gene. The CDR3 runs to 14 residues. CDR3 DNA: TGCGCCAGCAGCCCCGGACAGACTAACTATGGCTACACCTTC. This encodes CASSPGQTNYGYTF. The entire variable domain, with the rest obtained from reference TRBV5-1 and TRBJ1-2, is as follows: KAGVTQTPRYLIKTRGQQVTLSCSPISGHRSVSWYQQTPGQGLQFLFEYFSETQRNKGNFPGRFSGRQFSNSRSEMNVSTLELGDSALYLCASSPGQTNYGYTFGSGTRLTVV.

This CDR3 reads CASSGGPESDEKLFF. CDR3 nucleotide sequence: TGTGCCAGCAGCGGCGGACCCGAGTCGGATGAAAAACTGTTTTTT. V is TRBV9 and J is TRBJ1-4; no reliable D call. CDR1 is SGDLS, CDR2 YYNGEE, per germline. This CDR3 spans 15 amino acids. V lost 3 bases and J 6 bases, leaving 15 bases between the germline ends.

As to this clone: An end of the junction does not agree with germline; a read error may underlie this. Other DNA variants within this sample encode the same CDR3. The chain couples TRBV4-2 to TRBJ2-5, with TRBD1 matching over 10 bases. The length of the CDR3 is 15 residues. Germline V lookup: CDR1 LGHNA, CDR2 YNFKEQ. In DNA form, the CDR3 reads TGTGCCAGCAGCCCCCCGGGACAGGGGAAAGAGACTCAGTACTTC. Translating gives CASSPPGQGKETQYF.